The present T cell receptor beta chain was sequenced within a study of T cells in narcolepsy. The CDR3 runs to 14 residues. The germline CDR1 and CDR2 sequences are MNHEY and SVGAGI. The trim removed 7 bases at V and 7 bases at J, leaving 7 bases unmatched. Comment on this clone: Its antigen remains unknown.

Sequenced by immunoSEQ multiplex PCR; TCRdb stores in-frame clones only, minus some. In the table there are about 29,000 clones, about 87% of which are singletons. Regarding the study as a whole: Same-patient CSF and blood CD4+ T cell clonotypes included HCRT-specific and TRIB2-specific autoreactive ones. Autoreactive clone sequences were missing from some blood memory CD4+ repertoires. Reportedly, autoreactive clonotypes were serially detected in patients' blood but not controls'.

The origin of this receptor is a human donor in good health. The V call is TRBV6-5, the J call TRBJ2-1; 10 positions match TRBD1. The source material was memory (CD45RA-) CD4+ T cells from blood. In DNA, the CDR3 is TGTGCCAGCACCCCGGGACAGGGGTGGAATGAGCAGTTCTTC. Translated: CASTPGQGWNEQFF.